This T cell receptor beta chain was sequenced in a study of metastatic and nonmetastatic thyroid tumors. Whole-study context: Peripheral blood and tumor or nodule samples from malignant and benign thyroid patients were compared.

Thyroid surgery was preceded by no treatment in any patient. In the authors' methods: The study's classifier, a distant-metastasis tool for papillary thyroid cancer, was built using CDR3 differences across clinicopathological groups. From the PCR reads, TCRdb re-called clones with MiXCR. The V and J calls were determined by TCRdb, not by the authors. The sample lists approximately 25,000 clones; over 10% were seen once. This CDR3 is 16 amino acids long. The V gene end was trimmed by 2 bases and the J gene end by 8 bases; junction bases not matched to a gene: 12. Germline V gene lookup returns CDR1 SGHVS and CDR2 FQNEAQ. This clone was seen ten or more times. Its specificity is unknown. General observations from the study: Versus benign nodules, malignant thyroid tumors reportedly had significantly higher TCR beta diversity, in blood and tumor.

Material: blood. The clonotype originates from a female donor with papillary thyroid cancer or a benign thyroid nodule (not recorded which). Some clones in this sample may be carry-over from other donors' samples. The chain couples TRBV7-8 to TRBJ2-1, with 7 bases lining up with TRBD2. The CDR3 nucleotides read TGTGCCAGCAGCTTATCGTACCAGCGGGAAATCGATGAGCAGTTCTTC. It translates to CASSLSYQREIDEQFF.